The entry below describes one T cell receptor (beta chain). Symptom resolution, clearance, or two negative PCRs marked the recovered donors of Cohort 3. These data come from a study of blood T cell repertoires in COVID-19. As for the study in general: COVID-19 samples from acute and convalescent phases originated in the United States, Italy and Spain. T cells, B-cell-depleted T cells, or PBMCs provided the cDNA or gDNA that served as material.

Libraries were prepared by immunoSEQ multiplex PCR; TCRdb keeps only in-frame clonotypes and omits some of them. This table has approximately 160,000 clones, around 84% appearing once. The germline V gene has CDR1 SGHVS and CDR2 FNYEAQ. V shed 1 base and J 2 bases; nucleotides not matched to a gene: 1. The CDR3 sequence is 14 residues long. The gene calls are TRBV7-6 and TRBJ2-5; 7 bases are shared with TRBD2. The sequencing sample was made of PBMCs or T cells enriched from blood (not recorded which). The TCR was taken from a man aged 40-55 years who had recovered from COVID-19. The CDR3 region has the DNA TGTGCCAGCAGCTTAGGGGGGGGTCAAGAGACCCAGTACTTC. This sequence encodes CASSLGGGQETQYF. The full variable domain, rest sourced from reference TRBV7-6 and TRBJ2-5, is GAGVSQSPRYKVTKRGQDVALRCDPISGHVSLYWYRQALGQGPEFLTYFNYEAQQDKSGLPNDRFSAERPEGSISTLTIQRTEQRDSAMYRCASSLGGGQETQYFGPGTRLLVL.